This T cell receptor beta chain stems from a study of blood T cells in healthy people across ages. Alongside a J-beta primer mix, a sample-barcoded 5' primer served in a second PCR lasting about 6 to 11 cycles. Every sample returned 2.5 million or more CDR3-containing paired-end reads. TCRdb used MiXCR to reprocess the 5' RACE reads, holding one entry per CDR3 protein. The sample consists of approximately 730,000 distinct CDR3 sequences, 40% to 65% of them appearing once. The CDR3 loop spans 18 amino acids. V lost 11 bases, J lost 14 bases, and 25 bases stayed unmatched. Germline V gives CDR1 SNHLY, CDR2 FYNNEI. With each sample, at least 5 micrograms of total RNA were extracted.

This sequence joins TRBV2 and TRBJ2-3, with TRBD2 identical over 16 bases. The TCR comes from a man older than 75 in good health. The specimen was blood. CDR3 coding DNA: TGTGCCTCCACCGGGGGGACTAGCGGGAGGGCGAATCACAGAGACGCGTATTTT. Protein sequence: CASTGGTSGRANHRDAYF. The whole variable domain, remainder taken from reference TRBV2 and TRBJ2-3, is EPEVTQTPSHQVTQMGQEVILRCVPISNHLYFYWYRQILGQKVEFLVSFYNNEISEKSEIFDDQFSVERPDGSNFTLKIRSTKLEDSAMYFCASTGGTSGRANHRDAYFGPGTRLTVL.